This is a list of T cell receptor beta chains from one sample in a study of spatial heterogeneity in lung cancer. Each CDR3 protein gets one entry after TCRdb re-called the 5' RACE reads with MiXCR. The sample lists some 22,000 distinct CDR3 sequences; approximately 6.2% were seen once. The source material was PBMCs, sampled at surgery. These receptors all come from a male donor with early-stage non-small cell lung cancer. Both conserved end residues are part of each CDR3. A row's size may be missing; if present it is once, few, many or a size class.

J	V	size	CDR3
TRBJ2-2	TRBV7-3	many	CASSYSRVVNTGELFF
TRBJ2-7	TRBV5-1	many	CASSLGTGRVGYEQYF
TRBJ1-5	TRBV19	many	CASGRQGNQPQHF
TRBJ2-7	TRBV13	many	CASSLGGRGNEQYF
TRBJ2-1	TRBV7-9	few	CASSPGVKQFF
TRBJ2-7	TRBV5-1	many	CASSLRQPPYEQYF
TRBJ2-7	TRBV7-9	medium-sized	CASSPPAGYEQYF
TRBJ2-7	TRBV20-1	many	CSARDVGTPQHGYEQYF
TRBJ2-2	TRBV2	many	CASRQQGVGGELFF
TRBJ2-1	TRBV6-2/TRBV6-3	NA	CASSYKTSGVLDEQFF
TRBJ1-5	TRBV27	many	CASSRTGNQPQHF
TRBJ2-3	TRBV7-6	many	CASSWGGFTDTQYF
TRBJ2-1	TRBV20-1	many	CSAPGLLVFDEQFF
TRBJ2-3	TRBV20-1	many	CSARKGGTDTQYF
TRBJ1-1	TRBV12-3/TRBV12-4	many	CASRNIIAEAFF
TRBJ1-1	TRBV30	many	CAWNGRNEAFF
TRBJ1-3	TRBV24-1	many	CATSESGQAGNTIYF
TRBJ2-7	TRBV7-2	many	CASSLAVAGGPSYEQYF
TRBJ2-2	TRBV10-3	many	CAISEVPASTGELFF
TRBJ2-7	TRBV5-1	many	CASSLAGFGEQYF
TRBJ2-1	TRBV7-8	NA	CASSWEGAASYNEQFF
TRBJ1-4	TRBV3-1	few	CASSQRRQGGTEKLFF
TRBJ1-6	TRBV7-2	many	CASSLGQGAQSPLHF
TRBJ2-7	TRBV5-1	NA	CASSTAPSGGLYEQYF
TRBJ2-5	TRBV7-9	NA	CASSFGMDATQYF
TRBJ2-6	TRBV6-2/TRBV6-3	NA	CASSRGRSGANVLTF
TRBJ2-1	TRBV5-1	many	CASSLAGQGYGGEQFF
TRBJ2-2	TRBV9	NA	CASSVTAREATGELFF
TRBJ1-3	TRBV10-3	many	CAISQESSGNTIYF
TRBJ1-2	TRBV20-1	NA	CSARDLVGLYGYTF
TRBJ2-3	TRBV6-1	NA	CASSHAGVGTGTQYF
TRBJ2-1	TRBV18	many	CASSPRTSFLNNEQFF
TRBJ2-7	TRBV5-1	many	CASSFGSGNEQYF
TRBJ2-5	TRBV27	NA	CASSPRDGSFVETQYF
TRBJ1-4	TRBV12-3/TRBV12-4	many	CASTPSGGQKKLFF
TRBJ2-2	TRBV7-9	NA	CASSFRGFETGELFF
TRBJ2-7	TRBV11-2	many	CASSFGRSYEQYF
TRBJ2-2	TRBV28	few	CASSFRLLTGELFF
TRBJ1-5	TRBV7-2	many	CASSLVTGENQPQHF
TRBJ2-1	TRBV18	few	CASSPPVGDEQFF
TRBJ2-3	TRBV11-1	many	CASSLPGQVEDTQYF